This T cell receptor (beta chain) emerged from a study of blood T cells in healthy people across ages. For the second PCR, which ran for about 6 to 11 cycles, a sample-barcoded 5' primer and a J-beta primer mix were used. TCRdb re-analysed the 5' RACE reads in MiXCR, keeping a single row per CDR3 protein. The sample has more than 650,000 distinct CDR3 sequences, about 20% seen once. In its sample, this clonotype was seen a few times. CDR1 is SGHRS and CDR2 is YFSETQ in the germline V gene. CDR3 length equals 14 residues. This sequence originates from a man between 65 and 85 years old in good health. Source material: blood. The chain recombines TRBV5-1 with TRBJ2-1; TRBD1 matches at 8 bases. The DNA end favors TRBJ2-7, so the J call may be wrong. CDR3 nucleotides: TGCGCCAGCAGCCCAGGGGGCGACACCTACGAGCAGTACTTC. It yields the protein CASSPGGDTYEQYF.